This T cell receptor beta chain was sequenced in a study of identical twins. Whole-study findings and limits: Excess twin sharing in beta out-of-frame sequences was weaker.

A universal primer site was created by template switching, with the cDNA bearing unique molecular identifiers. TCRdb recomputed calls from the 5' RACE reads with MiXCR, one row per CDR3 protein. The sample has hundreds of thousands of distinct CDR3 sequences; approximately 21% are singletons. As to this clonotype: Its antigen is unknown.

The same data also went into a second study, on T cells expressing NK-cell markers. That paper adds: Dominant NKG2C+ clonotypes made up roughly 1.0-7.5% of CD8+ T cells in roughly six donors.

Specimen: PBMCs. The clonotype comes from a woman between 18 and 29 years old in good health.

This chain's CDR3 is CASSHRRGHTGELFF. CDR3 bases: TGCGCCAGCAGCCACCGACGGGGCCACACCGGGGAGCTGTTTTTT. The gene calls are TRBV5-1 and TRBJ2-2, with D tentatively TRBD1 or TRBD2 (5 bases each). The V gene lost 4 bases and the J gene lost 3 bases, with 13 bases spanning the gap. Looked up from germline, CDR1 is SGHRS and CDR2 is YFSETQ. CDR3 length: 15 amino acids.